This note documents a single TCR beta chain sequence. This sample stems from a study of blood T cell repertoires in COVID-19. Study background: Collection of acute and convalescent COVID-19 samples took place in the United States, Italy and Spain.

This CDR3 contains 13 residues. The germline V gene has CDR1 ENHRY and CDR2 SYGVKD. Trimming shortened V by 8 bases and J by 0 bases, and 7 bases separated the two germline ends. Original handling: Reference gene primer amplification gave nucleated cell count estimates. Repertoires were generated with immunoSEQ multiplex PCR, while TCRdb's copy carries only in-frame clones and drops some. The D gene and trimming were derived from the DNA, and the V and J assignments and clone size from that table. The sample holds about 89,000 clones, 81% seen once. V is TRBV10-3 and J is TRBJ1-4; no clear D. This TCR came from a woman of 80 years or more with acute or convalescent COVID-19. Material for sequencing was peripheral blood. CDR3 nucleotides: TGTGCCATCGCCCGAGCAACTAATGAAAAACTGTTTTTT. Protein sequence: CAIARATNEKLFF.